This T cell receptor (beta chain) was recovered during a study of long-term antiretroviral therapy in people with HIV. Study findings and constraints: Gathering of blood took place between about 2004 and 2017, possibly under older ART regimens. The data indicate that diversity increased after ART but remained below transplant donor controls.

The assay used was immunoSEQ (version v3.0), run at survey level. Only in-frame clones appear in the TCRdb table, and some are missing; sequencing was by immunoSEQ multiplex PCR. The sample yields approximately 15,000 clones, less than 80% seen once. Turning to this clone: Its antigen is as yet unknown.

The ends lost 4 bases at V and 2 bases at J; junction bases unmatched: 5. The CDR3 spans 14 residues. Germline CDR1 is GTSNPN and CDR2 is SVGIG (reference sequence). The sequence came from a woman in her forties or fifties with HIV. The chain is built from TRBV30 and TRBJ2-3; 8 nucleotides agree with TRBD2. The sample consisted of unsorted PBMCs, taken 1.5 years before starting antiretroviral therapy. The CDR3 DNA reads TGTGCCTGGACTCGGACTAGCATCACAGATACGCAGTATTTT. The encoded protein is CAWTRTSITDTQYF.